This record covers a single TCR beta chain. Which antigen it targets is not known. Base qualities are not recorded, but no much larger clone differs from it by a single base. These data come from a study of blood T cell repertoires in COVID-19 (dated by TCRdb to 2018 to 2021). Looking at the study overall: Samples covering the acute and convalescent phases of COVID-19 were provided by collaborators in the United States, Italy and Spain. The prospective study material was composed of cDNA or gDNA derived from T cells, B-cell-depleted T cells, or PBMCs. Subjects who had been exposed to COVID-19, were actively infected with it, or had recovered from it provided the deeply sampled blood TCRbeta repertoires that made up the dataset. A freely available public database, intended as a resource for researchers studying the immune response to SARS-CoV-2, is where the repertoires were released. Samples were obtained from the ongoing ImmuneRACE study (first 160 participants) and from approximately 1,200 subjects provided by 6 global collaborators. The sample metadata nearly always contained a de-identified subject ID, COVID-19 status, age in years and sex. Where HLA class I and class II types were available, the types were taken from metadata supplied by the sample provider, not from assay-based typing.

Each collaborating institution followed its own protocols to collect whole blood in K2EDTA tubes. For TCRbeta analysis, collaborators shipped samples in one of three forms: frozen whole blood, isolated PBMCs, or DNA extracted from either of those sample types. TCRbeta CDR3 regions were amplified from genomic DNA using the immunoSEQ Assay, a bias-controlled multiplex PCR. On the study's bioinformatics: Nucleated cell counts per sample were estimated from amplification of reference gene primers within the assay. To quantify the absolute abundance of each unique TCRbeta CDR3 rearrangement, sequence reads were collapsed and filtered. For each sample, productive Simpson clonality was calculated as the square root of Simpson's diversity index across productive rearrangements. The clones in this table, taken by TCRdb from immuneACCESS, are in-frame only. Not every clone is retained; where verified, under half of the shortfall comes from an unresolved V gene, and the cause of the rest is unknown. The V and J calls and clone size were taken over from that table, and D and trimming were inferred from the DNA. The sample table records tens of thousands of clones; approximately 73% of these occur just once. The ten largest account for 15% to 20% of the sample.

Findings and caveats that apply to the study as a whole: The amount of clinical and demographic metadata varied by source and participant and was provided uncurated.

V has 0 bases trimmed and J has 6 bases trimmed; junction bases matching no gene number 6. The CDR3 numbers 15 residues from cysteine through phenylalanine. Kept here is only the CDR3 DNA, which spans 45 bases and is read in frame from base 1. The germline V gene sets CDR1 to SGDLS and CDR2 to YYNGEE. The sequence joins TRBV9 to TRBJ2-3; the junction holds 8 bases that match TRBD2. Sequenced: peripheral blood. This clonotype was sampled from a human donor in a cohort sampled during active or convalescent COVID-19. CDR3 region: CASSVGPGGKDTQYF. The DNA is TGTGCCAGCAGCGTAGGGCCGGGAGGGAAGGATACGCAGTATTTT. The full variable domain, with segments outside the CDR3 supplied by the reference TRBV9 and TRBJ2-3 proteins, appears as DSGVTQTPKHLITATGQRVTLRCSPRSGDLSVYWYQQSLDQGLQFLIQYYNGEERAKGNILERFSAQQFPDLHSELNLSSLELGDSALYFCASSVGPGGKDTQYFGPGTRLTVL.